This is a list of T cell receptor beta chains from one sample in a study of CD8 T cell repertoires and HIV-1 epitope variants. The data were produced by immunoSEQ multiplex PCR, yet TCRdb's version contains in-frame clones alone and is incomplete. This table holds under 7,000 clones, roughly 70% found once. These receptors' targets are unknown. Input material: cultured CD8+ T cells derived from PBMCs. The receptors were sampled from a male donor with HIV. CDR3s leave out the opening cysteine and the closing phenylalanine or tryptophan. Each record gives: V gene, clone size, J gene, CDR3 protein. Clone size is given for some rows only: seen once, a few or many times, or a class if the clone is expanded.

V gene: TRBV4-1; clone size: medium-sized; J gene: TRBJ2-7; CDR3 protein: ASSRILDYEQY
V gene: TRBV2; clone size: once; J gene: TRBJ2-7; CDR3 protein: ASSERAGSREQY
V gene: TRBV7-2; clone size: -; J gene: TRBJ2-3; CDR3 protein: ASSQRRGQLGTDTQY
V gene: TRBV6-5; clone size: -; J gene: TRBJ2-5; CDR3 protein: ASSYSRIQREKTQY
V gene: TRBV6-1; clone size: -; J gene: TRBJ2-7; CDR3 protein: ASTEAYEQY
V gene: TRBV6-1; clone size: -; J gene: TRBJ1-3; CDR3 protein: ASRQGAGNTIY
V gene: TRBV27; clone size: few; J gene: TRBJ2-7; CDR3 protein: ASKGWDRGHEQY
V gene: TRBV9; clone size: -; J gene: TRBJ2-5; CDR3 protein: ASSATGGLKETQY
V gene: TRBV5-8; clone size: -; J gene: TRBJ2-7; CDR3 protein: ASSFGGAYEQY
V gene: TRBV4-1; clone size: -; J gene: TRBJ1-1; CDR3 protein: ASSPGTGLVNTEAF
V gene: TRBV13; clone size: -; J gene: TRBJ1-2; CDR3 protein: ASSLPGTGELGGYT
V gene: TRBV7-9; clone size: -; J gene: TRBJ1-5; CDR3 protein: ASSLGTDQPQH
V gene: TRBV9; clone size: medium-sized; J gene: TRBJ1-4; CDR3 protein: ASSEGGDKAEKLF
V gene: TRBV30; clone size: -; J gene: TRBJ2-2; CDR3 protein: AWSGRGLGTGELF
V gene: TRBV6-5; clone size: -; J gene: TRBJ2-7; CDR3 protein: ASSYGLAGVYEQY
V gene: TRBV10-1; clone size: once; J gene: TRBJ2-1; CDR3 protein: ASSESVRASSYNEQF
V gene: TRBV4-2; clone size: -; J gene: TRBJ2-1; CDR3 protein: ASSQEPGLVQDEQF
V gene: TRBV7-8; clone size: -; J gene: TRBJ2-6; CDR3 protein: ASSLSPGANVLT
V gene: TRBV19; clone size: -; J gene: TRBJ2-7; CDR3 protein: ASSLVGTGVEQY
V gene: TRBV14; clone size: -; J gene: TRBJ2-2; CDR3 protein: ASSQGAGSTVLGQGLTGELF
V gene: TRBV7-3; clone size: -; J gene: TRBJ2-3; CDR3 protein: ASSSLGSGDTDTQY
V gene: TRBV6-5; clone size: -; J gene: TRBJ2-7; CDR3 protein: ASSEGAGPYEQY
V gene: TRBV19; clone size: -; J gene: TRBJ1-4; CDR3 protein: ASSVRDTSNEKLF
V gene: TRBV4-1; clone size: -; J gene: TRBJ2-2; CDR3 protein: ASSSGTGGTGELF
V gene: TRBV11-2; clone size: -; J gene: TRBJ2-2; CDR3 protein: ASSSTVSTGELF
V gene: TRBV4-1; clone size: few; J gene: TRBJ2-7; CDR3 protein: ASSQDLTGTGVYEQY
V gene: TRBV4-1; clone size: few; J gene: TRBJ2-7; CDR3 protein: ASSPQSVTSTYEQY
V gene: TRBV19; clone size: once; J gene: TRBJ1-1; CDR3 protein: ASSPRTGGDPVAF
V gene: TRBV6-6; clone size: -; J gene: TRBJ1-4; CDR3 protein: ASSDWTGGDEKLF
V gene: TRBV9; clone size: -; J gene: TRBJ2-7; CDR3 protein: ASSVAPGQGIYEQY
V gene: TRBV4-2; clone size: -; J gene: TRBJ2-1; CDR3 protein: ASSQEASGTYNEQF
V gene: TRBV28; clone size: -; J gene: TRBJ2-1; CDR3 protein: ASSPREGYNEQF
V gene: TRBV29-1; clone size: -; J gene: TRBJ1-2; CDR3 protein: STTQGSYGYT
V gene: TRBV7-9; clone size: -; J gene: TRBJ2-7; CDR3 protein: ASRLDGPSGAPYEQY
V gene: TRBV5-1; clone size: -; J gene: TRBJ1-1; CDR3 protein: ASSLKGADTEAF
V gene: TRBV27; clone size: -; J gene: TRBJ2-7; CDR3 protein: ASSLAGVPEQY
V gene: TRBV5-5; clone size: -; J gene: TRBJ2-3; CDR3 protein: ASSLPGETDTQY
V gene: TRBV5-6; clone size: -; J gene: TRBJ1-1; CDR3 protein: ASSLGTGNTEAF
V gene: TRBV4-3; clone size: -; J gene: TRBJ2-7; CDR3 protein: ASSQDGYEQY
V gene: TRBV6-5; clone size: medium-sized; J gene: TRBJ1-5; CDR3 protein: ATSGGVRNQPQH
V gene: TRBV6-5; clone size: -; J gene: TRBJ2-1; CDR3 protein: ASSYSAGGYNNEQF
V gene: TRBV28; clone size: -; J gene: TRBJ2-1; CDR3 protein: ASSLDRGNEQF
V gene: TRBV28; clone size: -; J gene: TRBJ2-5; CDR3 protein: ASSLSLGTASQETQY
V gene: TRBV14; clone size: once; J gene: TRBJ1-1; CDR3 protein: ASSQVEAGTEAF
V gene: TRBV5-6; clone size: -; J gene: -; CDR3 protein: ASSFYSSYEQY
V gene: TRBV11-2; clone size: -; J gene: TRBJ2-1; CDR3 protein: ASSSITSRYEQF
V gene: TRBV5-1; clone size: few; J gene: TRBJ1-1; CDR3 protein: ASSLVGAREDTEAF
V gene: TRBV27; clone size: -; J gene: TRBJ2-7; CDR3 protein: ASSPPTGGVPYEQY
V gene: TRBV18; clone size: -; J gene: TRBJ2-2; CDR3 protein: ASSLGTSGPTNTGELF
V gene: TRBV29-1; clone size: -; J gene: TRBJ1-1; CDR3 protein: SVVLPGAKEAF
V gene: TRBV28; clone size: -; J gene: TRBJ2-1; CDR3 protein: ASSSLRGGATYNEQF
V gene: TRBV6-6; clone size: -; J gene: TRBJ2-1; CDR3 protein: ASSYSKGGPYNEQF
V gene: TRBV6-5; clone size: -; J gene: TRBJ2-1; CDR3 protein: ASSYAGGSYNEQF
V gene: TRBV28; clone size: -; J gene: TRBJ1-4; CDR3 protein: ASRFIQAPGEKLF